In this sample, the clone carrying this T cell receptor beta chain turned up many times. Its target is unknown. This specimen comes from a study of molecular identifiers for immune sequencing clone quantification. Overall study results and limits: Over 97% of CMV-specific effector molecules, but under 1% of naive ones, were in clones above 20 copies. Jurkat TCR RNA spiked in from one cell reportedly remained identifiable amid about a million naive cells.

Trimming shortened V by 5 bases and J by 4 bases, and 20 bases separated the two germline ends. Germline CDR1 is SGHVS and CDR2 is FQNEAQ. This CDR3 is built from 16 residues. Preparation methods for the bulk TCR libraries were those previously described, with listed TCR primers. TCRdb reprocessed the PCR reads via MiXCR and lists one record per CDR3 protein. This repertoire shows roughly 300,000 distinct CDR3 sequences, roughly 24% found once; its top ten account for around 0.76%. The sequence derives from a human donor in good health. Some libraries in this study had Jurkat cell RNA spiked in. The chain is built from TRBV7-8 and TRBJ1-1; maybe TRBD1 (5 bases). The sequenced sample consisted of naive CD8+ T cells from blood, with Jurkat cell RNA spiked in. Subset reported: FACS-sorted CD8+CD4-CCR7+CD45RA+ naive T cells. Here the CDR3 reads CASSEYTGAGGTEAFF. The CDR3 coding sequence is TGTGCCAGCAGCGAATACACTGGGGCGGGCGGCACTGAAGCTTTCTTT.